A selection of T cell receptor beta chains follows, all from one sample in a study of blood T cell repertoires in COVID-19. Some clones are missing from TCRdb's copy, which holds only in-frame ones; the method was immunoSEQ multiplex PCR. The sample includes 190,000 or so clones, 75% to 90% of them seen just once. Material for sequencing was PBMCs or T cells enriched from blood (not recorded which). The receptors were sampled from a woman aged 30 to 39 who had been exposed to COVID-19. The CDR3 runs from the conserved cysteine through the conserved F or W. D genes are given only for firm matches. Not every row has a clone size; where given, it reads once, few, many or a size class.

>TRBJ2-2|few|TRBV3-1/TRBV3-2|15|NA
CASSPGHMNTGELFF
TGTGCCAGCAGCCCGGGACACATGAACACCGGGGAGCTGTTTTTT
>TRBJ1-5|NA|TRBV4-2|12|NA
CASSGSNQPQHF
TGTGCCAGCTCAGGGAGCAATCAGCCCCAGCATTTT
>TRBJ2-7|NA|TRBV2|13|TRBD1
CASSGQGGREQYF
TGTGCCAGCAGTGGACAGGGGGGAAGAGAGCAGTACTTC
>TRBJ1-5|NA|TRBV10-3|16|NA
CAISDGTRKGNQPQHF
TGTGCCATCAGTGACGGGACTCGAAAGGGCAATCAGCCCCAGCATTTT
>TRBJ2-7|NA|TRBV6-5|14|TRBD1
CASSSGDRAYEQYF
TGTGCCAGCAGTTCCGGGGACAGGGCTTACGAGCAGTACTTC
>TRBJ1-2|NA|TRBV19|15|NA
CASSIKMGQSYGYTF
TGTGCCAGTAGTATAAAGATGGGCCAGTCCTATGGCTACACCTTC
>TRBJ2-6|NA|TRBV2|14|NA
CASPRGAGANVLTF
TGTGCCAGCCCCAGGGGGGCAGGGGCCAACGTCCTGACTTTC
>TRBJ2-7|NA|TRBV18|14|TRBD2
CASSAGRGSYEQYF
TGTGCCAGCTCAGCGGGGAGGGGTTCCTACGAGCAGTACTTC
>TRBJ1-5|NA|TRBV18|15|TRBD1
CASSPGTGGNQPQHF
TGTGCCAGCTCACCAGGGACAGGGGGCAACCAGCCCCAGCATTTT
>TRBJ1-2|NA|TRBV25-1|15|TRBD1
CASSEGQGETYGYTF
TGTGCCAGCAGTGAGGGACAGGGGGAAACCTATGGCTACACCTTC
>TRBJ2-2|once|TRBV2|15|TRBD1
CASRSDRANTGELFF
TGTGCCAGCAGGTCGGACAGGGCGAACACCGGGGAGCTGTTTTTT
>TRBJ1-2|NA|TRBV5-6|17|TRBD1
CASSFRDSLIGNYGYTF
TGTGCCAGCAGCTTCCGGGACAGCCTGATTGGGAACTATGGCTACACCTTC
>TRBJ1-6|NA|TRBV27|16|NA
CASSSRWDNAGSPLHF
TGTGCCAGCAGTTCCCGCTGGGACAACGCCGGTTCACCCCTCCACTTT
>TRBJ1-1|NA|TRBV5-8|9|NA
CASPTSAFF
TGTGCCAGCCCCACTTCGGCTTTCTTT
>TRBJ1-3|NA|TRBV21-1|14|NA
CASRPTGTGNTIYF
TGTGCCAGCAGACCGACAGGTACTGGAAACACCATATATTTT
>TRBJ2-3|NA|TRBV9|14|NA
CASTRGSGTDTQYF
TGTGCCAGCACTAGGGGGTCCGGCACAGATACGCAGTATTTT
>TRBJ1-1|NA|TRBV5-1|13|TRBD1
CASSYDRATEAFF
TGCGCCAGCAGCTATGACAGGGCCACTGAAGCTTTCTTT
>TRBJ2-5|NA|TRBV20-1|11|TRBD2
CSAFSGETQYF
TGCAGTGCTTTTAGCGGGGAGACCCAGTACTTC
>TRBJ2-3|NA|TRBV5-1|15|NA
CASSLVDVQADTQYF
TGCGCCAGCAGCTTGGTCGACGTGCAGGCAGATACGCAGTATTTT
>TRBJ2-3|NA|TRBV24-1|15|TRBD1
CATSERQGSTDTQYF
TGTGCCACCAGTGAGCGACAGGGAAGCACAGATACGCAGTATTTT
>TRBJ2-2|NA|TRBV6-5|15|TRBD2
CASSYAGANTGELFF
TGTGCCAGCAGTTACGCGGGGGCGAACACCGGGGAGCTGTTTTTT
>TRBJ2-1|NA|TRBV9|14|TRBD1
CASSSRDRSNEQFF
TGTGCCAGCAGCAGTCGGGACAGGAGCAATGAGCAGTTCTTC
>TRBJ2-2|NA|TRBV19|14|TRBD1
CASSRRQGAGELFF
TGTGCCAGTAGTAGAAGACAGGGGGCCGGGGAGCTGTTTTTT
>TRBJ1-3|few|TRBV11-3|14|NA
CASSDWSSGNTIYF
TGTGCCAGCAGCGATTGGAGCTCTGGAAACACCATATATTTT
>TRBJ2-6|NA|TRBV27|17|TRBD1
CASSLGRGLPGANVLTF
TGTGCCAGCAGTCTGGGCAGGGGGCTCCCTGGGGCCAACGTCCTGACTTTC
>TRBJ1-6|NA|TRBV10-3|19|NA
CAIRGSRLELQGSDSPLHF
TGTGCCATCAGAGGAAGCCGCCTAGAACTACAGGGCTCTGATTCACCCCTCCACTTT
>TRBJ2-5|once|TRBV18|14|TRBD1
CASSPRTGAETQYF
TGTGCCAGCTCACCGCGGACAGGGGCAGAGACCCAGTACTTC
>TRBJ1-1|NA|TRBV3-1/TRBV3-2|14|NA
CASSQEIWNTEAFF
TGTGCCAGCAGCCAAGAAATATGGAACACTGAAGCTTTCTTT
>TRBJ2-6|NA|TRBV21-1|16|NA
CASSKTGLSGANVLTF
TGTGCCAGCAGCAAGACGGGACTCTCTGGGGCCAACGTCCTGACTTTC
>TRBJ2-5|once|TRBV9|13|NA
CASSLSPQETQYF
TGTGCCAGCAGCCTCTCCCCCCAAGAGACCCAGTACTTC
>TRBJ2-2|NA|TRBV6-5|15|NA
CASSYEGANTGELFF
TGTGCCAGCAGTTACGAGGGGGCGAACACCGGGGAGCTGTTTTTT
>TRBJ1-1|NA|TRBV27|13|NA
CASSFYRDTEAFF
TGTGCCAGCAGTTTCTACAGGGACACTGAAGCTTTCTTT
>TRBJ2-5|once|TRBV24-1|17|NA
CATSDSGWGRDQETQYF
TGTGCCACCAGTGATAGCGGGTGGGGTCGAGATCAAGAGACCCAGTACTTC
>TRBJ2-7|NA|TRBV2|14|TRBD1
CASGDRASFYEQYF
TGTGCCAGCGGAGACAGGGCAAGTTTTTACGAGCAGTACTTC
>TRBJ1-2|few|TRBV5-5|16|NA
CASSLGAHITNYGYTF
TGTGCCAGCAGCTTGGGGGCTCACATTACTAACTATGGCTACACCTTC
>TRBJ1-5|NA|TRBV6-2/TRBV6-3|16|NA
CASSRLGHHDVWPQHF
TGTGCCAGCAGTCGACTAGGACACCATGACGTTTGGCCCCAGCATTTT
>TRBJ1-3|NA|TRBV10-3|15|TRBD1
CASTGGDLSGNTIYF
TGTGCCTCCACAGGGGGGGACCTCTCTGGAAACACCATATATTTT
>TRBJ2-1|NA|TRBV5-4|17|TRBD2
CASSLGGLANSYNEQFF
TGTGCCAGCAGCTTGGGGGGACTAGCCAACTCCTACAATGAGCAGTTCTTC
>TRBJ2-1|NA|TRBV6-2/TRBV6-3|14|TRBD2
CASSPAGPYNEQFF
TGTGCCAGTAGTCCAGCGGGACCCTACAATGAGCAGTTCTTC
>TRBJ2-3|NA|TRBV19|15|NA
CASSIGPGFPDTQYF
TGTGCCAGTAGTATAGGGCCGGGGTTCCCAGATACGCAGTATTTT
>TRBJ2-2|NA|TRBV4-1|17|TRBD2
CASSQEPKRGGLGELFF
TGCGCCAGCAGCCAAGAACCTAAGCGGGGGGGCCTCGGGGAGCTGTTTTTT
>TRBJ1-3|NA|TRBV18|15|NA
CASSPSGSSGNTIYF
TGTGCCAGCTCACCTTCCGGGAGCTCTGGAAACACCATATATTTT
>TRBJ2-7|NA|TRBV3-1/TRBV3-2|15|TRBD1
CASSFDRANEDEQYF
TGTGCCAGCAGCTTCGACAGGGCTAATGAGGACGAGCAGTACTTC
>TRBJ2-7|NA|TRBV18|16|TRBD1
CASSRTGGSPSYEQYF
TGTGCCAGCTCACGGACAGGGGGCTCGCCTTCCTACGAGCAGTACTTC
>TRBJ2-2|NA|TRBV14|16|TRBD2
CASSPSSGGRNGELFF
TGTGCCAGCAGCCCCTCTAGCGGGGGGCGGAACGGGGAGCTGTTTTTT
>TRBJ2-2|NA|TRBV24-1|16|NA
CATSDLRDSYTGELFF
TGTGCCACCAGTGATTTGCGGGACTCATACACCGGGGAGCTGTTTTTT
>TRBJ2-3|NA|TRBV19|17|NA
CASSIGLRGASGDTQYF
TGTGCCAGTAGTATAGGTTTGCGCGGGGCCTCAGGAGATACGCAGTATTTT
>TRBJ1-1|NA|TRBV13|15|NA
CASSTRGRLNTEAFF
TGTGCCAGCAGCACCAGGGGACGGCTGAACACTGAAGCTTTCTTT
>TRBJ2-7|few|TRBV4-2|16|TRBD2
CASSRTSGADPEEQYF
TGTGCCAGCAGCAGGACTAGCGGGGCCGACCCCGAGGAGCAGTACTTC
>TRBJ1-4|NA|TRBV3-1/TRBV3-2|14|NA
CASSRGTGVEKLFF
TGTGCCAGCAGCCGAGGGACGGGGGTCGAAAAACTGTTTTTT